The present entry profiles one T cell receptor (beta chain) with its context. Sequencing was performed with immunoSEQ multiplex PCR; in TCRdb, only in-frame clones are kept and a portion is missing. The sample records over 60,000 clones, over 85% being singletons. This sample stems from a study of control samples from healthy donors and cancer patients. CDR1 is SNHLY and CDR2 is FYNNEI in the germline V gene. V shed 3 bases and J shed 4 bases, with 10 bases lying between them. This CDR3 is 14 amino acids long. The chain joins TRBV2 to TRBJ1-5, with D unresolved. The material sequenced was PBMCs. The clonotype comes from an older woman with head and neck cancer. The CDR3 region has the DNA TGTGCCAGCAGTGACCTCGCTAGGAATCAGCCCCAGCATTTT. Its protein product is CASSDLARNQPQHF.